This TCR beta chain comes out of a study of cytomegalovirus exposure and HLA in healthy donors. Whole-study context: Genotyping of roughly 400 donors showed that approximately 83% belonged to the Caucasian-associated ancestry cluster. Overall study results and limits: Judged likely to be a sequencing artifact was a cluster of highly shared sequence variants. A later analysis, which compared TCR beta chains of equal frequency, found the HLA-associated ones more clonally expanded. In a later analysis, parvovirus B19, influenza, CMV and Epstein-Barr virus appeared linked to several top co-occurrence clusters.

On this clone itself: Its antigen is not known.

Germline CDR1 reads SGHRS; CDR2 reads YFSETQ. CDR3 size: 15 residues. Trimming took 0 bases from V and 9 from J; bases not matched to a gene: 4. The PCR was carried out with 60 Vbeta primers and 13 Jbeta primers. Measured with immunoSEQ multiplex PCR; TCRdb has only the in-frame clones, and not every one. Of more than 150,000 clones in the sample, roughly 80% are singletons; the top ten hold 2.6%. The specimen was PBMCs. The genes are TRBV5-1 and TRBJ1-6; the match to TRBD1 covers 9 bases. The sequence was collected from a woman in her forties or fifties in good health and CMV-seropositive. CDR3 nucleotides: TGCGCCAGCAGCTTGGAACGACAGGGGGGTTCACCCCTCCACTTT. Translation: CASSLERQGGSPLHF.